The T cell receptor beta chain under discussion was sequenced for a study of vaccination effects on CD4 cells after COVID-19 (dated by TCRdb to between 2021 and 2024). Regarding the complete study: Post-vaccine samples across the study were collected a median of 72 days after the second dose, with a range of 14 to 241. SARS-CoV-2 spike-specific CD4+ TCR repertoires from before and after mRNA vaccination were compared in COVID-19 convalescent patients and in infection-naive vaccine recipients. Cultures from other donors in the study were sequenced using the Oncomine TCR Beta short-read assay on an Illumina iSeq 100. Altogether, around eleven COVID-19 convalescent patients and several SARS-CoV-2-naive healthy vaccine recipients made up the full study.

Unmatched junction bases come to 6, with V trimmed by 4 bases and J by 1 base. The germline V gene provides CDR1 MNHEY and CDR2 SVGAGI. Measured from the cysteine to the phenylalanine, the CDR3 is 15 residues long. CDR3 DNA only is kept here, 45 bases in frame from base 1. This clone came up a few times. Its binding antigen is unknown. The input lacks base qualities; no much larger clone sits a single base away. Broad study findings and their caveats: Clones induced by infection and clones induced by vaccination both contracted markedly at late timepoints after vaccination, which fits with T cell responses waning over time. Among healthy vaccine recipients, nearly all vaccine-induced clones were SARS-CoV-2 mono-reactive, and just 1 of 255 was cross-reactive with common cold coronaviruses. The study was limited by a small number of convalescent patients and lacked early post-infection timepoints.

Receptors were amplified or captured by the immunoSEQ multiplex PCR assay. DNA from the CD4+ T cells that had been cultured and isolated underwent TCR beta CDR3 sequencing. The study's processing was this. The analysis removed non-productive TCR sequences, trimmed reads to the CDR3 region, and retained only CDR3s that were 7 or more amino acids long. The MANAFEST web app was used to identify antigen-specific clonotypes by comparing expansion in peptide wells with expansion in reference cultures. For clones to be considered positive, expansion at FDR<0.05 versus reference and all other wells, an odds ratio above 5, and a frequency above 0.1% in two replicate wells were required. A clonotype was called cross-reactive if it was significantly expanded both in SARS-CoV-2 spike wells and in at least one common cold coronavirus spike condition. Levenshtein distance calculated with the stringdist R package was used to assess CDR3 similarity, and unrooted trees were constructed with ape in R 3.6.1. In TCRdb, the immuneACCESS table is reduced to in-frame sequences with V and J assigned. These tables do not hold every clone; where another copy was compared, an unresolved V gene accounts for under half, and the others remain unexplained. V, J and clone size derive from that table, while D and trimming were established from the DNA sequence. For this sample the table gives 80,000 to 95,000 clones, of which around 77% were detected only once. Around 1% of the sample is held by the ten biggest clonotypes.

In the ViraFEST assay, PBMC were stimulated with viral peptide pools, and antigen-specific CD4+ T cell clonotypes were then identified by expansion using TCR sequencing. After less than eleven days of culture, CD4+ T cells were isolated with the EasySep CD4+ T cell isolation kit. Two doses of either the BNT162b2 or the mRNA-1273 mRNA SARS-CoV-2 vaccine were administered to participants. None of the healthy vaccine recipients had a prior SARS-CoV-2 infection, which was confirmed by nucleocapsid antibody tests that came back negative both before and after vaccination. Some 1.9 million PBMC per well were cultured with approximately 10 ug/ml peptides in IMDM containing 5% human AB serum, 10 IU/ml IL-2 and gentamicin. On days 3 and 7, half of the culture medium was replaced with fresh IL-2-containing medium. Each peptide stimulation condition was cultured in triplicate wells unless otherwise noted. PBMC were separated from whole blood using Ficoll-Paque Plus gradient centrifugation and were then either cryopreserved at -140C or used fresh. The overlapping peptide pools covered the spike proteins of SARS-CoV-2 as well as those of the common cold coronaviruses HCoV-NL63, HCoV-OC43 and HCoV-229E. The QIAamp micro DNA kit was used to extract genomic DNA from the cultured CD4+ T cells.

This specimen was CD4+ T cells from PBMCs cultured with HCoV-OC43 spike peptides, taken after COVID-19 vaccination. The cell subset or site tag for this specimen amounts to: HCoV-OC43 spike overlapping peptide pool stimulation. This TCR was recovered from a human donor who received a COVID-19 vaccine. The rearrangement combines TRBV6-5 with TRBJ1-1; 7 central bases correspond to TRBD1. The nucleotides read TGTGCCAGCAGTTCATTCCGGGACAGGAACACTGAAGCTTTCTTT. Its product reads: CASSSFRDRNTEAFF.